The 10 T cell receptor beta chains below all came from one sample that was sequenced in a study of OX40 agonist ivuxolimab in advanced cancers. Measured with immunoSEQ multiplex PCR; TCRdb has only the in-frame clones, and not every one. Here the sample spans tens of thousands of clones, over 85% being singletons. This specimen consisted of CD4+ or CD8+ T cells sorted from blood, obtained in a trial of the OX40 agonist ivuxolimab. Every receptor here comes from an adult with an advanced solid tumor such as melanoma, head and neck, liver or kidney cancer.

J is TRBJ2-7 and V is TRBV2, with 7 bases aligning to TRBD1. This CDR3 is built from 12 residues. V lost 5 bases and J lost 4; bases outside the gene matches: 2. Germline V gives CDR1 SNHLY, CDR2 FYNNEI. Here the CDR3 DNA reads TGTGCCAGCAGTCCAGGGGGTTACGAGCAGTACTTC. It specifies CASSPGGYEQYF.

CDR3 amino acids: CASSPLASEVGGELFF. The CDR3 DNA is TGTGCCAGCTCACCACTGGCTTCGGAGGTTGGCGGGGAGCTGTTTTTT. The chain has TRBV18 and TRBJ2-2, with D tentatively TRBD2 (5 bases). This CDR3 contains 16 residues. Germline CDR1 reads KGHSH; CDR2 reads LQKENI. V was shortened by 1 base and J by 7 bases, with 16 bases between the two germline ends.

Remarks on this clone: The identical CDR3 is also encoded by other nucleotide sequences in the sample. This chain uses TRBV7-2 with TRBJ1-1; D possibly corresponds to TRBD1 (5 bases). CDR1 is SGHTA, CDR2 FQGNSA, per germline. The CDR3 covers 13 residues. The germline V and J ends were trimmed by 5 bases and 4 bases, with 11 bases remaining between them. As DNA, the CDR3 is TGTGCCAGCAGCACCAGGGCGGGCACTGAAGCTTTCTTT. Translation gives CASSTRAGTEAFF.

This clone was seen only once. This chain links TRBV5-1 with TRBJ2-5, with D tentatively TRBD2 (6 bases). With 4 bases removed from V and 5 bases from J, the gap between germline ends came to 21 bases. Germline V gives CDR1 SGHRS, CDR2 YFSETQ. The CDR3 has 16 residues. CDR3 sequence (DNA): TGCGCCAGCAGCCTCCCCTTGAGCGGGCCCACCGAGACCCAGTACTTC. Encoded protein: CASSLPLSGPTETQYF.

The genes are TRBV6-1 and TRBJ1-5; 10 nucleotides agree with TRBD1. Germline V gene sequence: CDR1 MNHNS, CDR2 SASEGT. V shed 6 bases, J shed 6 bases, and the junction held 2 bases outside the gene matches. The length of the CDR3 is 13 residues. The CDR3 spells CASSRDRGQPQHF. CDR3 nucleotide sequence: TGTGCCAGCAGCCGGGACAGGGGTCAGCCCCAGCATTTT.

The chain carries TRBV10-1 and TRBJ1-4; D is uncertain. V lost 0 bases, J lost 7 bases, and 9 bases lay in between. Germline CDR1 is WNHNN and CDR2 is SYGVQD (reference sequence). CDR3 length: 14 residues. The CDR3 DNA reads as TGCGCCAGCAGTGAGTCCGGTGCCGCTGAAAAACTGTTTTTT. This sequence encodes CASSESGAAEKLFF.

The rearrangement links TRBV7-9 to TRBJ1-1; no clear D gene. The ends were cut back, 1 base at V and 0 bases at J, with 9 bases in the middle. In germline, CDR1 is SEHNR, CDR2 FQNEAQ (reference sequence). The CDR3 loop spans 15 amino acids. CDR3 sequence (DNA): TGTGCCAGCAGCTTAGTCGGTCAGTTGAACACTGAAGCTTTCTTT. It codes for CASSLVGQLNTEAFF.

The chain links TRBV6-1 to TRBJ1-3; possibly TRBD1 for D (5 bases). CDR3 length: 15 amino acids. Trimming pared 5 bases from V and 7 bases from J, leaving 18 bases between. Germline V gene data show CDR1 as MNHNS and CDR2 as SASEGT. CDR3 sequence: CASSLGAQDSNTIYF. CDR3 DNA sequence: TGTGCCAGCAGTCTAGGGGCCCAAGACTCGAACACCATATATTTT.

The chain recombines TRBV10-3 with TRBJ1-2; a weak D match, TRBD1 (5 bases). Trimming took off 3 bases at V and 4 bases at J, with 15 bases between the two ends. Germline V gene data show CDR1 as ENHRY and CDR2 as SYGVKD. The CDR3 contains 15 residues. The DNA for the CDR3 is TGTGCCATCAGTGACCCCGGGACTCTAGGCTATGGCTACACCTTC. Protein sequence: CAISDPGTLGYGYTF.

V and J are TRBV11-2 and TRBJ2-2; a weak D match, TRBD2 (6 bases). This CDR3 contains 15 residues. Germline CDR1 and CDR2: SGHAT and FQNNGV. Trimming pared 2 bases from V and 5 bases from J, leaving 12 bases between. CDR3: CASSLSAGGTGELFF. In DNA form, the CDR3 reads TGTGCCAGCAGCTTATCAGCGGGTGGGACCGGGGAGCTGTTTTTT.